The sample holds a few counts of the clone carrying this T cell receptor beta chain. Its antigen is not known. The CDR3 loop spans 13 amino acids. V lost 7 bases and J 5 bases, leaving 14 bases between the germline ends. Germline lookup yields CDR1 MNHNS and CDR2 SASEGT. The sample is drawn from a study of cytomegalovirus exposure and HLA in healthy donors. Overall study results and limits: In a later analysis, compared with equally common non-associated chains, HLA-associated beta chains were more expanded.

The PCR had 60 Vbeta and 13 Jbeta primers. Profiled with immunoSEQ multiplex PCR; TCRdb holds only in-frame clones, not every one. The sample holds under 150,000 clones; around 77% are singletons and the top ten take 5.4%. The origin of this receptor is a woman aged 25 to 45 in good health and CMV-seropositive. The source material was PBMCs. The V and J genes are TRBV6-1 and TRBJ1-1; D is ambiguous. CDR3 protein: CASKRAGETEAFF. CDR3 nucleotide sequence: TGTGCCAGCAAAAGGGCGGGAGAGACTGAAGCTTTCTTT.